What follows are 30 T cell receptor beta chains derived from one specimen sequenced in a study of cytomegalovirus exposure and HLA in healthy donors. PCR employed 60 Vbeta and 13 Jbeta primers. Only in-frame clones appear in the TCRdb table, and some are missing; sequencing was by immunoSEQ multiplex PCR. This table holds about 75,000 clones. Sample: PBMCs. These TCRs come from a man aged 18 to 35 in good health and CMV-seropositive.

CDR3: CASSLSRGSRHEQYF. The CDR3 DNA reads as TGTGCCAGCAGTTTATCGAGAGGGAGTAGGCACGAGCAGTACTTC. The chain recombines TRBV27 with TRBJ2-5; weak D call: TRBD2 (5 bases). The J call is uncertain, as TRBJ2-7 better fits the DNA end. The CDR3 totals 15 residues. CDR1 and CDR2 from the germline V gene are MNHEY and SMNVEV (reference sequence).

The chain combines TRBV5-4 with TRBJ1-2, with 7 bases aligning to TRBD1. Losses at the gene ends were 5 bases for V and 6 bases for J; bases not matched to a gene: 7. CDR3 length: 13 residues. From germline, CDR1 is SGHNT and CDR2 YYREEE (reference sequence). This CDR3 is CASRGQGEDGYTF. The CDR3 DNA reads as TGTGCCAGCAGAGGCCAGGGGGAAGATGGCTACACCTTC.

Judged by frequency, this clone is medium-sized. The gene calls are TRBV6-4 and TRBJ2-1; 8 positions match TRBD1. Germline CDR1 and CDR2: MRHNA and SNTAGT. This CDR3 comprises 14 residues. V gave up 2 bases and J gave up 8 bases; unmatched junction bases: 5. In nucleotides, the CDR3 is TGTGCCAGCAGTGACGGGTCAGGGGGCCATGAGCAGTTCTTC. It codes for CASSDGSGGHEQFF.

The rearrangement links TRBV30 to TRBJ1-2; D unclear. The CDR3 spans 12 residues. The V end was cut by 4 bases, the J end by 8 bases, with 14 bases between. Germline CDR1 GTSNPN, CDR2 SVGIG (reference sequence). The CDR3 DNA is TGTGCCTGGACCGGGTCTTCCGAAGGCTACACCTTC. Protein product: CAWTGSSEGYTF.

The rearrangement joins TRBV20-1 to TRBJ1-1; D gene uncertain. Deletions cut 6 bases from V and 2 bases from J, with 7 bases between. The CDR3 extends over 11 amino acids. Germline lookup yields CDR1 DFQATT and CDR2 SNEGSKA (reference sequence). CDR3 region: CSAPLNTEAFF. CDR3 nucleotide sequence: TGCAGTGCGCCACTTAACACTGAAGCTTTCTTT.

The V and J genes are TRBV11-3 and TRBJ1-1; D perhaps matches TRBD1 (5 bases). The V end lost 3 bases, the J end lost 0 bases, and 20 bases lay between the germline ends. Germline V gives CDR1 SGHNT, CDR2 YENEEA. The CDR3 has 18 residues. The CDR3 sequence is CASSFSAGANLMNTEAFF. The CDR3 DNA sequence: TGTGCCAGCAGCTTCTCTGCTGGGGCCAACCTCATGAACACTGAAGCTTTCTTT.

J is TRBJ1-5 and V is TRBV20-1; D uncertain. The germline V gene has CDR1 DFQATT and CDR2 SNEGSKA (reference sequence). This CDR3 spans 11 amino acids. Deletions cut 2 bases from V and 9 bases from J, with 8 bases between. CDR3 DNA sequence: TGCAGTGCTAGACAACGGGGGCCCCAGCATTTT. This gives the protein CSARQRGPQHF.

CDR3 sequence (DNA): TGTGCCAGTAGTATCGGAGCGGTGAACACTGAAGCTTTCTTT. Translation gives CASSIGAVNTEAFF. The V gene is TRBV19, the J gene TRBJ1-1; D is uncertain. This CDR3 contains 14 residues. V shed 3 bases and J shed 0 bases, with 8 bases lying between them. The germline gives CDR1 LNHDA, CDR2 SQIVND (reference sequence).

This sequence joins TRBV5-1 and TRBJ1-2; 7 bases agree with TRBD1. The CDR3 totals 14 residues. The J segment lost 6 bases and the V segment lost 0 bases, leaving 5 bases of the junction unmatched. Germline CDR1 reads SGHRS; CDR2 reads YFSETQ. The CDR3 region is CASSLVTGENGYTF. Here the CDR3 DNA reads TGCGCCAGCAGCTTGGTAACAGGGGAAAATGGCTACACCTTC.

This chain joins TRBV28 and TRBJ1-3; D unresolved. Germline loops: CDR1 MDHEN, CDR2 SYDVKM. The V and J ends lost 5 bases and 0 bases respectively, with 8 bases between them. The CDR3 extends over 14 amino acids. This CDR3 is CASSLPSSGNTIYF. As DNA, the CDR3 is TGTGCCAGCAGTCTACCAAGCTCTGGAAACACCATATATTTT.

This sequence joins TRBV5-6 and TRBJ2-1; 7 bases fit TRBD2. V shed 3 bases, J shed 8 bases, and the junction held 11 bases outside the gene matches. The CDR3 covers 15 residues. Per germline, CDR1 SGHDT and CDR2 YYEEEE. CDR3 bases: TGTGCCAGCAGCTGGGAGGGGTCAGGTTACGATGAGCAGTTCTTC. It yields the protein CASSWEGSGYDEQFF.

The chain has TRBV28 and TRBJ1-2; D unresolved. The germline V gene has CDR1 MDHEN and CDR2 SYDVKM. Trimming shortened V by 6 bases and J by 8 bases, and 7 bases separated the two germline ends. The CDR3 contains 10 residues. In DNA form, the CDR3 reads TGTGCCAGCAGCCGGGAGGGCTACACCTTC. It encodes CASSREGYTF.

V gene TRBV6-5 combines with J gene TRBJ2-7, with a possible D match to TRBD1 (6 bases). Germline CDR1 is MNHEY and CDR2 is SVGAGI. This CDR3 contains 15 residues. V lost 0 bases, J lost 1 base, and 10 bases lay in between. Written as DNA, the CDR3 is TGTGCCAGCAGTTACTCGGGGGCCCAATCCTACGAGCAGTACTTC. Translation gives CASSYSGAQSYEQYF.

This rearrangement joins TRBV28 to TRBJ2-1; perhaps TRBD1 as D (5 bases). This CDR3 region has 16 residues. The germline V gene has CDR1 MDHEN and CDR2 SYDVKM. The V end was cut by 2 bases, the J end by 1 base, with 12 bases between. CDR3 in amino acids: CASSLLGAGSYNEQFF. CDR3 nucleotide sequence: TGTGCCAGCAGTTTACTAGGGGCAGGGTCCTACAATGAGCAGTTCTTC. The variable domain in full, completed from reference TRBV28 and TRBJ2-1, reads DVKVTQSSRYLVKRTGEKVFLECVQDMDHENMFWYRQDPGLGLRLIYFSYDVKMKEKGDIPEGYSVSREKKERFSLILESASTNQTSMYLCASSLLGAGSYNEQFFGPGTRLTVL.

The chain employs TRBV6-4 and TRBJ1-1, with 7 bases fitting TRBD1. V was clipped by 3 bases and J by 2 bases; unmatched bases: 6. The CDR3 has 15 amino acids. Germline lookup yields CDR1 MRHNA and CDR2 SNTAGT. The CDR3 loop reads CASSEGGTANTEAFF. The CDR3 coding sequence is TGTGCCAGCAGTGAAGGCGGGACAGCAAACACTGAAGCTTTCTTT.

The rearrangement uses TRBV7-6 and TRBJ2-2; TRBD1 aligns across 7 bases. With V trimmed by 1 base and J by 6 bases, 2 bases remained unmatched. This CDR3 is 14 amino acids long. CDR1 SGHVS and CDR2 FNYEAQ come from the germline V gene. CDR3 amino acids: CASSLGDRAGELFF. The CDR3 nucleotides read TGTGCCAGCAGCTTAGGAGACAGGGCCGGGGAGCTGTTTTTT.

The chain couples TRBV11-2 to TRBJ2-7; D perhaps matches TRBD2 (6 bases). V was trimmed by 5 bases and J by 4 bases, leaving 9 bases between them. This CDR3 has 12 amino acids. CDR1 is SGHAT and CDR2 is FQNNGV in the germline V gene. The CDR3 sequence is CASSGSGYEQYF. For the CDR3, the DNA is TGTGCCAGCAGCGGAAGCGGGTACGAGCAGTACTTC.

The V call is TRBV10-3, the J call TRBJ2-3, with D perhaps TRBD2 (5 bases). Trimming removed 7 bases from V and 3 bases from J, with 14 bases in between. CDR1 ENHRY and CDR2 SYGVKD come from the germline V gene. The CDR3 is 14 amino acids. The CDR3 nucleotides read TGTGCCATCATTGACGCTAGCAAGACAGATACGCAGTATTTT. Residues: CAIIDASKTDTQYF.

The rearrangement uses TRBV4-2 and TRBJ2-1; weak D call: TRBD2 (5 bases). Germline V gives CDR1 LGHNA, CDR2 YNFKEQ. This CDR3 spans 18 amino acids. The V gene lost 3 bases and the J gene lost 2 bases, with 20 bases spanning the gap. The CDR3 loop is CASSHPRRGLSPYNEQFF. DNA for the CDR3: TGTGCCAGCAGCCACCCCCGTCGAGGGCTGTCTCCCTACAATGAGCAGTTCTTC.

V gene TRBV13 combines with J gene TRBJ2-3; 8 bases fit TRBD2. Germline V gene data show CDR1 as PRHDT and CDR2 as FYEKMQ (reference sequence). This CDR3 spans 15 amino acids. J lost 3 bases, V lost 6 bases, and 8 bases had no gene match. CDR3 DNA: TGTGCCAGCAGATTAACTAGCGGAGCTACAGATACGCAGTATTTT. Residues: CASRLTSGATDTQYF.

The chain combines TRBV6-5 with TRBJ2-5; 7 positions match TRBD1. The closer fit of TRBJ2-7 to the DNA end suggests the J call may be wrong. Germline CDR1 reads MNHEY; CDR2 reads SVGAGI. The CDR3 has 15 residues. The CDR3 DNA is TGTGCCAGCAGTCCCTGGGACAGAAACTCCTACGAGCAGTACTTC. Protein: CASSPWDRNSYEQYF.

This chain uses TRBV28 with TRBJ2-2; 9 nucleotides line up with TRBD1. Per germline, CDR1 MDHEN and CDR2 SYDVKM. The CDR3 is 16 residues long. Losses at the gene ends were 1 base for V and 5 bases for J; bases not matched to a gene: 5. CDR3: CASSLLRTGVTGELFF. The DNA of the CDR3 is TGTGCCAGCAGTTTATTGAGGACAGGGGTTACCGGGGAGCTGTTTTTT.

V usage is TRBV27 and J usage is TRBJ2-2, with TRBD2 matching 11 bases. This CDR3 contains 16 residues. The junction had 7 bases not matched to a gene; V was cut back by 6 bases and J by 4 bases. Germline CDR1 is MNHEY and CDR2 is SMNVEV (reference sequence). The CDR3 spells CASRAGLAGGTGELFF. As DNA, the CDR3 is TGTGCCAGCAGGGCAGGGCTAGCGGGGGGCACCGGGGAGCTGTTTTTT.

The V call is TRBV30, the J call TRBJ2-7; 14 nucleotides match TRBD2. The length of the CDR3 is 18 residues. CDR1 GTSNPN and CDR2 SVGIG come from the germline V gene (reference sequence). J lost 3 bases, V lost 1 base, and 11 bases had no gene match. Here the CDR3 DNA reads TGTGCCTGGAGTGGGGGACTAGCGGGGGATCTCGCTCTCTACGAGCAGTACTTC. This encodes CAWSGGLAGDLALYEQYF.

J is TRBJ2-7 and V is TRBV15; 12 bases are a match to TRBD2. The CDR3 is 16 residues long. Trimming took 0 bases from V and 7 from J; bases not matched to a gene: 7. Germline V gene sequence: CDR1 LNHNV, CDR2 YYDKDF (reference sequence). The CDR3 DNA reads as TGTGCCACCAGCAGAGATCATTCGACTAGCGGGAGAGAGCAGTACTTC. The encoded protein is CATSRDHSTSGREQYF.

J is TRBJ2-1 and V is TRBV2; D is possibly TRBD1 (6 bases). V dropped 6 bases and J dropped 6 bases, with 15 bases sitting between them. The CDR3 totals 14 residues. CDR1 is SNHLY and CDR2 is FYNNEI in the germline V gene. CDR3 amino acids: CASSLDSGSNEQFF. CDR3 DNA sequence: TGTGCCAGCAGCCTGGACAGTGGAAGCAATGAGCAGTTCTTC.

The chain carries TRBV4-2 and TRBJ2-7, with 11 positions matching TRBD2. Germline lookup yields CDR1 LGHNA and CDR2 YNFKEQ. This CDR3 is built from 19 residues. Trimming at V came to 0 bases and at J to 2 bases, leaving 12 bases not matched to a gene. CDR3 sequence reads: CASSQDPPRSGLAAYEQYF. Here the CDR3 DNA reads TGTGCCAGCAGCCAAGATCCACCACGATCGGGACTAGCGGCCTACGAGCAGTACTTC.

The chain is built from TRBV6-5 and TRBJ1-1; 12 bases agree with TRBD1. This CDR3 spans 13 amino acids. The V gene end was trimmed by 6 bases and the J gene end by 11 bases; junction bases not matched to a gene: 7. CDR1 and CDR2 (germline): MNHEY, SVGAGI. The CDR3 bases are TGTGCCAGCAGAGGGACAGGGGGCGCTAAGGCTTTCTTT. It codes for CASRGTGGAKAFF.

The chain uses TRBV5-6 and TRBJ1-2; possibly TRBD1 for D (5 bases). Trimming left V 2 bases short and J 6 bases short, with 11 bases between. Germline V gives CDR1 SGHDT, CDR2 YYEEEE. This CDR3 region has 13 residues. CDR3 sequence reads: CASSFGTGDGYTF. The CDR3, as DNA: TGTGCCAGCAGCTTTGGGACGGGAGATGGCTACACCTTC.

This rearrangement joins TRBV6-1 to TRBJ2-7; weak D call: TRBD2 (6 bases). Germline-derived CDR1 and CDR2 are MNHNS and SASEGT. This CDR3 has 12 residues. Trimming shortened V by 10 bases and J by 2 bases, and 12 bases separated the two germline ends. In DNA, the CDR3 is TGTGCCAAGGGACTGTGCGCCTACGAGCAGTACTTC. Amino acids: CAKGLCAYEQYF.